This T cell receptor (beta chain) was captured by sequencing in a study of cytomegalovirus exposure and HLA in healthy donors. About the research overall: HLA-typed donors were the source of approximately 80 million unique TCRs held in an early data release.

The PCR ran on 60 Vbeta and 13 Jbeta primers. Libraries were prepared by immunoSEQ multiplex PCR; TCRdb keeps only in-frame clonotypes and omits some of them. The data contain 55,000 to 70,000 clones, over 60% of them singletons. About this clone itself: The target antigen is unknown.

Study results and limitations: In a later analysis, productive TCRs from donors in an Asian-associated ancestry cluster reportedly carried fewer N-insertions than the cohort mean.

The TCR was taken from a young woman in good health and CMV-seronegative. Sequencing input: PBMCs.

The CDR3 is CASSTGTSQTQETQYF. CDR3 sequence (DNA): TGTGCCAGCTCAACAGGGACAAGCCAGACCCAAGAGACCCAGTACTTC. The rearrangement joins TRBV18 to TRBJ2-5, with D maybe TRBD1 (6 bases). The CDR3 runs to 16 residues. Deletions cut 5 bases from V and 1 base from J, with 17 bases between. Germline assignment: CDR1 KGHSH and CDR2 LQKENI.